Listed here is a single T cell receptor beta chain. Its antigen remains unidentified. No base qualities exist here, and no much larger clone lies one base off it. This sample was taken from a study of CD8+ T cells in alopecia areata (dated by TCRdb to the late 2010s). For the wider study: The study used high-throughput TCRbeta sequencing to examine T cell clonal expansion in alopecia areata, in both the C3H/HeJ mouse model and human patients. Scalp clonality was compared across normal scalp (n=4), patchy alopecia areata scalp (n=8), and alopecia totalis/universalis scalp (n=8). RNA was extracted with the PAXgene miRNA kit for fixed scalp, the miRNeasy kit for PBMCs, and the RNeasy kit for mouse skin. TCRbeta CDR3 regions were amplified by immunoSEQ multiplex PCR using 35 Vbeta forward and 13 Jbeta reverse primers. In humans, TCRbeta sequencing was performed on scalp tissue and on sorted CD4+ and CD8+ peripheral blood T cells from healthy controls and from patients with patchy or totalis/universalis alopecia areata.

After PBMCs were isolated by density centrifugation and stained for CD3, CD4 and CD8, a FACSAria was used to sort CD4+ and CD8+ T cells. Scalp biopsies and blood samples were provided by unaffected controls. Receptor libraries were prepared by the immunoSEQ multiplex PCR assay. For TCR sequencing, RNA was extracted from every sample and reverse transcribed into cDNA to serve as template. First-strand cDNA was synthesized with SuperScript III using a 2:1 mix of oligo-dT and random hexamers. A synthetic immune receptor repertoire was used to gauge amplification bias, and whatever bias remained was removed computationally. As for how the authors treated the data: Raw reads were preprocessed to remove errors, and CDR3 was defined by IMGT conventions from the conserved cysteine to phenylalanine. Clonality was calculated as 1 minus Shannon entropy normalized by log2 of the number of productive unique TCRs. Scalp TCRbeta sequences were cross-referenced with sorted blood CD4 and CD8 repertoires so that the CD4 or CD8 identity of scalp clones could be inferred. The source is immuneACCESS, and TCRdb retained only in-frame sequences with V and J called. Part of the clones is not carried over; for the studies checked, unresolved V genes explain less than half of this, and the remainder is unexplained. V, J and clone size were drawn from that table, and D and trimming were deduced from the DNA. This sample is represented by 200,000 to 250,000 clones; around three fifths of them were singletons. The ten largest clones add up to roughly 5.3% of the sample.

The paper's findings and limits, for the study overall: TCR sequences shared between patients were less clear than in mice, possibly partly because of HLA diversity in the patient population. Lesional scalp, especially in alopecia totalis/universalis, showed higher clonality and more expanded CD8+ clones than normal scalp, suggesting antigenic drive. Unlike mouse skin, where gammadelta T cells dominate, normal human skin contains resident alphabeta T cells that get sequenced too, which complicates analysis of the scalp TCR repertoire.

Sequenced: CD8+ T cells sorted from blood. This TCR came from a human donor in good health.

The DNA sequence is as follows: TGTGCCAGCAGCTTAGAGGGCTCTGGAAACACCATATATTTT. Translation gives CASSLEGSGNTIYF. The chain couples TRBV7-9 to TRBJ1-3; too little of a D gene remains to name it. Its CDR3 holds 14 amino acids, cysteine through phenylalanine. Left in the record is the CDR3 DNA by itself, 42 bases read in frame from the first base. The junction shows trimming of 1 base on V and 0 bases on J, plus 4 bases between the germline ends. Looking up the germline V gene (reference sequence) yields CDR1 SEHNR and CDR2 FQNEAQ. The entire variable domain, with the stretches around the CDR3 drawn from the reference TRBV7-9 and TRBJ1-3 proteins, is DTGVSQNPRHKITKRGQNVTFRCDPISEHNRLYWYRQTLGQGPEFLTYFQNEAQLEKSRLLSDRFSAERPKGSFSTLEIQRTEQGDSAMYLCASSLEGSGNTIYFGEGSWLTVV.